This T cell receptor (beta chain) was retrieved from a study of blood T cell repertoires in COVID-19. Study context: PBMCs, B-cell-depleted T cells, or T cells were the source of the cDNA or gDNA that made up the material.

The trim removed 6 bases at V and 3 bases at J, leaving 3 bases unmatched. This CDR3 spans 14 amino acids. Germline V CDR1 and CDR2: MDHEN, SYDVKM. TCRdb's copy holds only in-frame clones and misses some; the assay was immunoSEQ multiplex PCR. The data contain approximately 99,000 clones, 70% to 90% of them seen just once; the ten biggest clones take up nearly 20%. The TCR sequence derives from a human donor in a cohort sampled during active COVID-19. The V and J genes are TRBV28 and TRBJ1-4, with 8 bases that match TRBD1. Sequenced: peripheral blood. The CDR3 sequence: CASSRGRANEKLFF. In nucleotides, the CDR3 is TGTGCCAGCAGCAGGGGGCGGGCTAATGAAAAACTGTTTTTT.